This T cell receptor beta chain stems from a study of cytomegalovirus exposure and HLA in healthy donors. Study in general: Roughly 77 million unique TCRs from HLA-typed donors made up an early data release. Whole-study findings and limits: Likely technical artifact: a cluster of highly shared sequence variants. Most sequenced TCRs were rare (though some public TCRs occurred in many donors).

The CDR3 covers 12 residues. With 8 bases removed from V and 3 bases from J, the gap between germline ends came to 11 bases. Germline CDR1 MGHDK, CDR2 SYGVNS. With 60 Vbeta and 13 Jbeta primers, the PCR was carried out. The assay was immunoSEQ multiplex PCR, and TCRdb's table has in-frame clones only and misses some. The data contain 170,000 or so clones, roughly 77% of them seen just once; the ten biggest clones take up 1%. In regard to this clone: No antigen is known for it.

Nominally healthy donors were sampled, though unrecorded immune exposures were likely. The genes are TRBV25-1 and TRBJ2-7; a weak D match, TRBD1 (5 bases). Sequencing was performed on PBMCs. This clonotype was sampled from a woman aged 50 to 60 in good health and CMV-seropositive. In nucleotides, the CDR3 is TGTGCCAGCGATGGGGCGAGCTACGAGCAGTACTTC. It translates to CASDGASYEQYF.